These T cell receptor beta chains were read from a single sample in a study of blood T cell repertoires in COVID-19. The repertoire was sequenced with immunoSEQ multiplex PCR; TCRdb's copy has only in-frame clones and lacks some. The repertoire holds 140,000 to 150,000 clones, with about 88% as singletons. The specimen was peripheral blood. These receptor sequences come from a human donor with COVID-19, enrolled during active disease. The donor label of this sample is uncertain. CDR3s include the opening cysteine and the closing phenylalanine or tryptophan. The D gene is left open where the match is weak. Expanded clones are given a class, and other clones once, few, many or no size at all.

j_call | v_call | d_call | clone_size | cdr3_nt | cdr3_aa
TRBJ2-2 | TRBV25-1 | TRBD2 | . | TGTGCCAGCAGTTTGCCCGCGGGGGGGAACACCGGGGAGCTGTTTTTT | CASSLPAGGNTGELFF
TRBJ2-2 | TRBV3-1/TRBV3-2 | TRBD1 | . | TGTGCCAGCAGCTTGGACAGGGTCAGTTCCGGGGAGCTGTTTTTT | CASSLDRVSSGELFF
TRBJ1-1 | TRBV3-1/TRBV3-2 | TRBD1 | . | TGTGCCAGCAGCCAAGAAGGACAGGCGCGCCCTATGAACACTGAAGCTTTCTTT | CASSQEGQARPMNTEAFF
TRBJ1-3 | TRBV25-1 | . | . | TGTGCCAGCAGTGGCTGGGGGGCTGGAAACACCATATATTTT | CASSGWGAGNTIYF
TRBJ2-7 | TRBV29-1 | . | . | TGCAGCGTTGTCTTCGGGGGGCGAGCCTACGAGCAGTACTTC | CSVVFGGRAYEQYF
TRBJ1-6 | TRBV12-5 | . | . | TGTGCTAGTGCAAGGTCGGGGGATTCACCCCTCCACTTT | CASARSGDSPLHF
TRBJ1-1 | TRBV10-2 | . | . | TGCGCCAGCAGTGATCAGGTGAACACTGAAGCTTTCTTT | CASSDQVNTEAFF
TRBJ2-5 | TRBV6-1 | . | once | TGTGCCAGCAGTGAAGCGGGGGGTAGAGAGACCCAGTACTTC | CASSEAGGRETQYF
TRBJ1-2 | TRBV19 | . | . | TGTGCCAGTAGTATTAACGGGGATTCCGAAGGCTACACCTTC | CASSINGDSEGYTF
TRBJ2-1 | TRBV9 | TRBD2 | . | TGTGCCAGCAGCACCCCAGGGACTAGCGGGGCCCCCTACAATGAGCAGTTCTTC | CASSTPGTSGAPYNEQFF
TRBJ1-1 | TRBV10-1 | TRBD1 | . | TGCGCCAGCAGACCCGACAGGGAGAACACTGAAGCTTTCTTT | CASRPDRENTEAFF
TRBJ2-1 | TRBV18 | TRBD1 | . | TGTGCCAGCTCACCACAAGGGACAGGGGCCTACAATGAGCAGTTCTTC | CASSPQGTGAYNEQFF
TRBJ1-5 | TRBV12-3/TRBV12-4 | . | . | TGTACCAGCAGTTATAATAGCAATCAGCCCCAGCATTTT | CTSSYNSNQPQHF
TRBJ1-3 | TRBV27 | TRBD1 | once | TGTGCCAGCGGTCTTGACAGGGTCAGAAACACCATATATTTT | CASGLDRVRNTIYF
TRBJ2-1 | TRBV7-3 | . | . | TGTGCCAGCAGCTTACTCGGTGGACAGTCCCGAAATGAGCAGTTCTTC | CASSLLGGQSRNEQFF
TRBJ1-6 | TRBV28 | TRBD1 | . | TGTGCCAGCAGAAGACAGGGGGATTCACCCCTCCACTTT | CASRRQGDSPLHF
TRBJ2-3 | TRBV24-1 | . | . | TGTGCCACCAGTGACAGTACAGGGTTGGGAGATACGCAGTATTTT | CATSDSTGLGDTQYF
TRBJ2-2 | TRBV7-6 | TRBD1 | few | TGTGCCAGCAGCCCGAGCGGGACAGGGGGCACCGGGGAGCTGTTTTTT | CASSPSGTGGTGELFF
TRBJ2-7 | TRBV21-1 | . | . | TGTGCCAGCAGCCCTTTGATCCGGGGTCCTTTGGGCGAGCAGTACTTC | CASSPLIRGPLGEQYF
TRBJ1-2 | TRBV19 | . | . | TGTGCCAGTAACCAAGCGACAGGAGGCTATGGCTACACCTTC | CASNQATGGYGYTF
TRBJ2-1 | TRBV3-1/TRBV3-2 | . | . | TGTGCCAGGCACCCCACCGGGAAACAGTACAATGAGCAGTTCTTC | CARHPTGKQYNEQFF
TRBJ1-5 | TRBV12-5 | . | . | TGTGCTAGTCGTGGGTGGGGGCAGGGAGGCAATCAGCCCCAGCATTTT | CASRGWGQGGNQPQHF
TRBJ2-5 | TRBV29-1 | . | . | TGCAGCGCCTCCCAAGAGACCCAGTACTTC | CSASQETQYF
TRBJ2-5 | TRBV5-1 | TRBD2 | once | TGCGCCAGCAGCTCCAGACGGTGGGAGGGAGAGACCCAGTACTTC | CASSSRRWEGETQYF
TRBJ2-5 | TRBV7-2 | TRBD2 | . | TGTGCCAGCAGCCAGACTAGCGGGGAAGAGACCCAGTACTTC | CASSQTSGEETQYF
TRBJ1-5 | TRBV29-1 | TRBD1 | . | TGCAGCGTCCGACAGGGGGTCGATCAGCCCCAGCATTTT | CSVRQGVDQPQHF
TRBJ1-2 | TRBV6-1 | . | . | TGTGCCAGCAGTGAATGGGAATCGGGAGGCTACACCTTC | CASSEWESGGYTF
TRBJ1-1 | TRBV5-6 | . | . | TGTGCCAGCAGCTTGGTTTTTCGGGAGAACACTGAAGCTTTCTTT | CASSLVFRENTEAFF
TRBJ2-1 | TRBV6-5 | TRBD2 | . | TGTGCCAGCAGTTACGGGACTAGCGGGAGCACTGAGCAGTTCTTC | CASSYGTSGSTEQFF
TRBJ2-2 | TRBV12-3/TRBV12-4 | . | . | TGTGCCAGCAGTTACTCTGTCTACGGGGAGCTGTTTTTT | CASSYSVYGELFF
TRBJ1-2 | TRBV7-9 | . | . | TGTGCCAGCAGCCAGGGGTTTTTCAACTATGGCTACACCTTC | CASSQGFFNYGYTF
TRBJ1-5 | TRBV19 | TRBD1 | . | TGTGCCAGTAACGGCGCGCGGACAGGGGGCAATCAGCCCCAGCATTTT | CASNGARTGGNQPQHF
TRBJ1-6 | TRBV12-5 | TRBD1 | . | TGTGCTATTTTTCCAGGACAGGGGCTCCGAAATTCACCCCTCCACTTT | CAIFPGQGLRNSPLHF
TRBJ2-3 | TRBV13 | TRBD2 | . | TGTGCCAGCAGCTTTCTAGCGGGAGCAGATACGCAGTATTTT | CASSFLAGADTQYF
TRBJ2-7 | TRBV6-5 | . | . | TGTGCCAGCAGTTACACCGTGAGATTTTCCTACGAGCAGTACTTC | CASSYTVRFSYEQYF
TRBJ1-2 | TRBV24-1 | . | . | TGTGCCACCAGTGATCCTCAGGTTAACTATGGCTACACCTTC | CATSDPQVNYGYTF
TRBJ2-5 | TRBV6-6 | . | . | TGTGCCAGCAGTTACTCTCGGGAGACCCAGTACTTC | CASSYSRETQYF
TRBJ2-1 | TRBV11-3 | TRBD2 | . | TGTGCCAGCAGCTTAGGGCTAGCGGGGGCCAGCATCTCCTACAATGAGCAGTTCTTC | CASSLGLAGASISYNEQFF
TRBJ1-2 | TRBV6-5 | . | . | TGTGCCAGCAGTTCCAGGGTGGCCAACTATGGCTACACCTTC | CASSSRVANYGYTF
TRBJ1-5 | TRBV2 | . | . | TGTGCCAGCAGTTCGTTTGGACAGACCGATAGCAATCAGCCCCAGCATTTT | CASSSFGQTDSNQPQHF
TRBJ2-6 | TRBV6-5 | . | . | TGTGCCAGCAGTCCAGGGATCTCTGGGGCCAACGTCCTGACTTTC | CASSPGISGANVLTF